Included here is one TCR beta chain sequence, with context. CDR1 and CDR2 (germline): LNHDA, SQIVND (reference sequence). CDR3 length equals 12 residues. V lost 8 bases and J 3 bases, leaving 7 bases between the germline ends. These data originate in a study of cytomegalovirus exposure and HLA in healthy donors. The PCR ran on 60 Vbeta and 13 Jbeta primers. The protocol was immunoSEQ multiplex PCR, while the TCRdb copy is restricted to in-frame clones and leaves out a portion. The sample lists about 100,000 clones; over 75% were seen once. The sequenced material came from PBMCs. This TCR came from a male donor in good health and CMV-seronegative. This chain connects TRBV19 to TRBJ2-2; no reliable D call. CDR3 sequence: CASSRYTGELFF. The CDR3 DNA reads as TGTGCCAGTTCTCGTTACACCGGGGAGCTGTTTTTT.